The table lists the clone carrying this T cell receptor beta chain with a count of one. Sequencing used immunoSEQ multiplex PCR; TCRdb keeps in-frame clones, though not all of them. The sample holds about 69,000 clones; over 80% are singletons and the top ten take 1.5% to 2.5%. This sample is drawn from a study of T cell changes during pregnancy in multiple sclerosis. CDR1 and CDR2 from the germline V gene are MNHEY and SMNVEV (reference sequence). The CDR3 length is 15 residues. The germline V and J ends were trimmed by 0 bases and 2 bases, with 9 bases remaining between them. The chain carries TRBV27 and TRBJ2-3; D uncertain. Sequenced material: peripheral blood, taken in the third trimester of pregnancy. The receptor comes from a female donor in good health, enrolled as a control in a pregnancy study. CDR3: CASSLSSVFTDTQYF. In DNA, the CDR3 is TGTGCCAGCAGTTTATCGAGCGTTTTCACAGATACGCAGTATTTT.